This T cell receptor beta chain was recorded in a study of control samples from healthy donors and cancer patients (dated by TCRdb to 2020 to 2021). With regard to this clone: What antigen it recognizes has not been identified. No base-level quality is on record; no much larger clone is a single base apart.

The CDR3 runs 14 amino acids, cysteine and valine included. Just the 42-base CDR3 DNA is kept, in frame starting at base 1. The germline V gene (reference sequence) supplies CDR1 MNHNY and CDR2 SVGAGI. The germline V and J ends show losses of 5 bases and 7 bases respectively, and no gene match explains 9 bases of the junction. Library method: the immunoSEQ multiplex PCR assay. The table was pulled from immuneACCESS by TCRdb, which kept in-frame rearrangements only. Such tables lose some clones; where checked, under half of the loss comes from unresolved V genes, and the rest has no known cause. This sample lists approximately 120,000 clones; about nine tenths were detected once. In total, the top ten clones hold under 4.5% of the sample.

The receptor was derived from a human donor in good health. The donor label of this sample is uncertain. The chain is made from TRBV6-6 and TRBJ2-7; 9 bases in between match TRBD2. The sequenced material came from blood. CDR3 region: CASSRGGGAREQYV. The DNA sequence is given as TGTGCCAGCAGTCGCGGCGGGGGGGCCCGGGAGCAGTACGTC.